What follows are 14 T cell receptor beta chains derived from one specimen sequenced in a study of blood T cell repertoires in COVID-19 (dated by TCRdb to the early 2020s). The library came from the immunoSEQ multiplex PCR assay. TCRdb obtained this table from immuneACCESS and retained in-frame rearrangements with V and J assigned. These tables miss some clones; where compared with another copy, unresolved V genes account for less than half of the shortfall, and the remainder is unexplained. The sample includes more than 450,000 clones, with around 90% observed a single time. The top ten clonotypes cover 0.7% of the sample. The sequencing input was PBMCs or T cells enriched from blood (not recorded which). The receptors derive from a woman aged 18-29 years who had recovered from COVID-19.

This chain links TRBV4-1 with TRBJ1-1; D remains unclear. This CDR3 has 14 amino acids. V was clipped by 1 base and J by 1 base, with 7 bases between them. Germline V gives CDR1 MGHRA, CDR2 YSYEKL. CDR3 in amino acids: CASSQAPGNTEAFF. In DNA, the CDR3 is TGCGCCAGCAGCCAAGCCCCGGGGAACACTGAAGCTTTCTTT.

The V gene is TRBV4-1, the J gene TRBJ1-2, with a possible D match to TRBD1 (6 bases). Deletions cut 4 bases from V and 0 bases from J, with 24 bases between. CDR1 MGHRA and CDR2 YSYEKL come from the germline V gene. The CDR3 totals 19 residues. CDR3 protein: CASSLKWEPRTAANYGYTF. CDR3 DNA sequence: TGCGCCAGCAGCCTTAAGTGGGAACCGAGGACAGCAGCTAACTATGGCTACACCTTC.

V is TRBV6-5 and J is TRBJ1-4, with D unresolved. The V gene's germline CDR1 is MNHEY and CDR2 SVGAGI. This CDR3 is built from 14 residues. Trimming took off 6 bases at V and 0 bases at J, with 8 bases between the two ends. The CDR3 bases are TGTGCCAGCAGGGATCTAGCAACTAATGAAAAACTGTTTTTT. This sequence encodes CASRDLATNEKLFF.

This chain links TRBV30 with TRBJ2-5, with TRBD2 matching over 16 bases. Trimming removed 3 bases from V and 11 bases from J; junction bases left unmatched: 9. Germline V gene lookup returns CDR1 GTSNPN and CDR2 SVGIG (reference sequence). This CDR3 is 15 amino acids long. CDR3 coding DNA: TGTGCCTGGAGGTCCTCGCTGGGACTAGCGGGGGGGCAGTACTTC. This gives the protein CAWRSSLGLAGGQYF.

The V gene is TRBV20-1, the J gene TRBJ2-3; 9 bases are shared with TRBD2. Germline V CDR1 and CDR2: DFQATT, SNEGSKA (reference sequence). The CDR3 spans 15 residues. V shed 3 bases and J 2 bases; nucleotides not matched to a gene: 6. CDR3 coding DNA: TGCAGTGCTAGTATGGCTAGCGGGGCCACAGATACGCAGTATTTT. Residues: CSASMASGATDTQYF.

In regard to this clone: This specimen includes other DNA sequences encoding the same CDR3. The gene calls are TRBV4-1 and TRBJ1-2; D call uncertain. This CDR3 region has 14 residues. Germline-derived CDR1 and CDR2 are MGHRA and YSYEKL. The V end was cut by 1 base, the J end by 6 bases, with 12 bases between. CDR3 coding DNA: TGCGCCAGCAGCCAAGTGGGCGTCGGGGATGGCTACACCTTC. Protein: CASSQVGVGDGYTF.

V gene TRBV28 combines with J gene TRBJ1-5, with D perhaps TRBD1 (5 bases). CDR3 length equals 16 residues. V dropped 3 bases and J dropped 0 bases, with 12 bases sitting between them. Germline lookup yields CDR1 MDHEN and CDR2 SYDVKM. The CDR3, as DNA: TGTGCCAGCAGTTTTAGCAGGGTCTATAGCAATCAGCCCCAGCATTTT. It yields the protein CASSFSRVYSNQPQHF.

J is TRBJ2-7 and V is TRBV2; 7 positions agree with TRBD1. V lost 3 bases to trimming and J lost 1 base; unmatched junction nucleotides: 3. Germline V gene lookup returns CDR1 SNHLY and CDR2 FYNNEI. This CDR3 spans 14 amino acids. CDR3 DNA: TGTGCCAGCAGTGATGGCAGGGGGTCCTACGAGCAGTACTTC. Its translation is CASSDGRGSYEQYF.

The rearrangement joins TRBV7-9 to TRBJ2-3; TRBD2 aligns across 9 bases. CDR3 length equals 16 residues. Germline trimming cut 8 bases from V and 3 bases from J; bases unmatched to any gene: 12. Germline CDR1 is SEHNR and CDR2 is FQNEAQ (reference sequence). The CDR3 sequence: CASEKGRAGGTDTQYF. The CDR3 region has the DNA TGTGCCAGCGAAAAGGGGAGAGCGGGGGGTACAGATACGCAGTATTTT.

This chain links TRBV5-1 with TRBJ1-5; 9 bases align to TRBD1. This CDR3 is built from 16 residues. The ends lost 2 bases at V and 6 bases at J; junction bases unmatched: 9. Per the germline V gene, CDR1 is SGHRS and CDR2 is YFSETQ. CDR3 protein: CASSLSPGQGGQPQHF. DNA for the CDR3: TGCGCCAGCAGCTTATCCCCGGGACAGGGAGGTCAGCCCCAGCATTTT.

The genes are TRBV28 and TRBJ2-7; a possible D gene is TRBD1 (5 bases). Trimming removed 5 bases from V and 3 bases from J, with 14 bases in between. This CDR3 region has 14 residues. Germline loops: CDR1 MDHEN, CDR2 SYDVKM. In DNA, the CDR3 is TGTGCCAGCAGTCTCCAGGGTCTATACTACGAGCAGTACTTC. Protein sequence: CASSLQGLYYEQYF.

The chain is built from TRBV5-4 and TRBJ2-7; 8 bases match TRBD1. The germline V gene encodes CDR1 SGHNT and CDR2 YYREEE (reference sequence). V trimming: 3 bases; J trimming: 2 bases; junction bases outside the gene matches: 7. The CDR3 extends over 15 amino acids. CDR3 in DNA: TGTGCCAGCAGCTCGACAGGGGCCTACACCTACGAGCAGTACTTC. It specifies CASSSTGAYTYEQYF.

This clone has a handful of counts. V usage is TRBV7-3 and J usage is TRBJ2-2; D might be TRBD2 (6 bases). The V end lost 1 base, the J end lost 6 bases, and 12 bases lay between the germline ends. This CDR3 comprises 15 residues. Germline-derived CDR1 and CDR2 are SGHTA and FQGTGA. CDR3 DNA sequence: TGTGCCAGCAGCTTAAACGGGGGTAGGGCCGGGGAGCTGTTTTTT. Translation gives CASSLNGGRAGELFF.

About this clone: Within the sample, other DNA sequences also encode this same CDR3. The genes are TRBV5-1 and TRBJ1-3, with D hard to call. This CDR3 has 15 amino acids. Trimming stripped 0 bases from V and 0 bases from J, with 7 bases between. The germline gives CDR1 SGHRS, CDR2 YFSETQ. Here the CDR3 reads CASSLGAGSGNTIYF. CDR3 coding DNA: TGCGCCAGCAGCTTGGGAGCCGGCTCTGGAAACACCATATATTTT.